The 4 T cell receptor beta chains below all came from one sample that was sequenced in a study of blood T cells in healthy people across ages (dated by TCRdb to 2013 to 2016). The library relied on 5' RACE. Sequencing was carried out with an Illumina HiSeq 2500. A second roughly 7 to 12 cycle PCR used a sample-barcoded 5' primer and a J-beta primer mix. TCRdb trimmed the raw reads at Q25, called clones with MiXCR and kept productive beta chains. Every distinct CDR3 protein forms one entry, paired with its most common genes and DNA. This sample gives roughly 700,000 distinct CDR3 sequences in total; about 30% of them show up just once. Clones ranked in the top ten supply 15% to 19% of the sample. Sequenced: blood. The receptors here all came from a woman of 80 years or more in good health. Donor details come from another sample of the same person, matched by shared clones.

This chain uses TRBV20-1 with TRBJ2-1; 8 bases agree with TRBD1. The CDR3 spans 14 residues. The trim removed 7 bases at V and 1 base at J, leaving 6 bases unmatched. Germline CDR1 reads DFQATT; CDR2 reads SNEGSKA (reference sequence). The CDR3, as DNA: TGCAGTGTTAGCCAGGGGGCTTCCTACAATGAGCAGTTCTTC. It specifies CSVSQGASYNEQFF.

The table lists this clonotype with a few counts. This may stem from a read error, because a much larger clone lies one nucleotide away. CDR3 DNA sequence: TGCAGTGCGAGACACGGAGGGGGCGCAGATACGCAGTATTTT. Translating it yields CSARHGGGADTQYF. The chain is built from TRBV20-1 and TRBJ2-3; tentatively, D is TRBD1 (7 bases). Per germline, CDR1 DFQATT and CDR2 SNEGSKA (reference sequence). The V gene lost 6 bases and the J gene lost 4 bases, with 17 bases spanning the gap. This CDR3 spans 14 amino acids.

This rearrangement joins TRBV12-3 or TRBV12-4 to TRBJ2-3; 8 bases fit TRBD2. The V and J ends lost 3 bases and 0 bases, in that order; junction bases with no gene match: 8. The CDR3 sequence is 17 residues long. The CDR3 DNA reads TGTGCCAGCAGTTTCCAAAGCGGGGGAGTGAGCACAGATACGCAGTATTTT. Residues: CASSFQSGGVSTDTQYF.

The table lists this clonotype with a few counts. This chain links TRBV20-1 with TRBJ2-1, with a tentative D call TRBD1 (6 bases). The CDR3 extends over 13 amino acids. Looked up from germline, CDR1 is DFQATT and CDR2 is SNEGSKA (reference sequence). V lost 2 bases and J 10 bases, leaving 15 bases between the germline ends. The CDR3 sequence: CSARYQGWQEQFF. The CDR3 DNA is TGCAGTGCTAGATACCAGGGGTGGCAAGAGCAGTTCTTC.